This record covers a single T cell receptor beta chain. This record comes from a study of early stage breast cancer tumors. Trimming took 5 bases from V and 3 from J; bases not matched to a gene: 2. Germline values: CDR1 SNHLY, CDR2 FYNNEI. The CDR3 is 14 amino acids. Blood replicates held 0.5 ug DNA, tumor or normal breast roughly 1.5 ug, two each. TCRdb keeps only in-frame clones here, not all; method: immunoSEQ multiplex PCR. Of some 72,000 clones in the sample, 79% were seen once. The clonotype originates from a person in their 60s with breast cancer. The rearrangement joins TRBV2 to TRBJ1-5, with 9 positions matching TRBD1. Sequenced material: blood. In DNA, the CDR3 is TGTGCCAGCAGTCTACAGGGGGCCAATCAGCCCCAGCATTTT. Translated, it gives CASSLQGANQPQHF. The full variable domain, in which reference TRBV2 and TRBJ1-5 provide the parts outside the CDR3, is EPEVTQTPSHQVTQMGQEVILRCVPISNHLYFYWYRQILGQKVEFLVSFYNNEISEKSEIFDDQFSVERPDGSNFTLKIRSTKLEDSAMYFCASSLQGANQPQHFGDGTRLSIL.